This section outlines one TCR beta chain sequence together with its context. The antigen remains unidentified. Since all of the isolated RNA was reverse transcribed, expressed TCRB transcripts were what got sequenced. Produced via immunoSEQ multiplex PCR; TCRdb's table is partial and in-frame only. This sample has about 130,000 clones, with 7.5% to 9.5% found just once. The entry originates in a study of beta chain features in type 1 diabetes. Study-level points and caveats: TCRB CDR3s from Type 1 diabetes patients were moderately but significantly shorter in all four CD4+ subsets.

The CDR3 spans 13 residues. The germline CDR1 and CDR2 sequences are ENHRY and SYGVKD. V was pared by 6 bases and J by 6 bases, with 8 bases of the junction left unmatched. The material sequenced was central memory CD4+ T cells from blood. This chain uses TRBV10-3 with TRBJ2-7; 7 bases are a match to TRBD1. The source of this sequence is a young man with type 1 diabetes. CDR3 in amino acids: CAIRERQGPEQYF. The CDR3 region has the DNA TGTGCCATCAGGGAGAGACAGGGTCCCGAGCAGTACTTC.